This entry features one TCR beta chain sequence. The junction and the germline gene differ at one end; a read error may be behind it. In the original analysis: It was from reference gene primer amplification that nucleated cell counts were estimated. Using immunoSEQ multiplex PCR, the repertoire was profiled, and TCRdb retains in-frame clones only, with some absent. V and J calls and clone size follow that table, whereas D and trimming were derived from the DNA. This table holds roughly 93,000 clones, roughly 80% found once. These data come from a study of blood T cell repertoires in COVID-19. In the study overall: COVID-19 samples, acute and convalescent, were from the United States, Italy and Spain. T cells, B-cell-depleted T cells, or PBMCs supplied cDNA or gDNA.

The CDR3 has 12 residues. Germline CDR1 reads MDHEN; CDR2 reads SYDVKM. This clonotype originated in an elderly woman with acute or convalescent COVID-19. The J gene is TRBJ2-7, the V gene TRBV28, with 8 positions matching TRBD1. The sequencing sample was made of peripheral blood. The CDR3 DNA reads as TGTGCCAGCAGCCGACCACCCACAGACAGGGGCTTC. This codes for CASSRPPTDRGF.